This T cell receptor (beta chain) was observed in a study of shared clonotypes between healthy human individuals. Findings and limits, study-wide: When compared with the clonotypes that were shared by all four sorted-subset donors, the non-shared clonotypes turned out to have lower generation probabilities.

As concerns this clone: Its antigen is not identified.

Unmatched junction bases numbered 5, after V lost 6 bases and J lost 1 base. The CDR3 extends over 15 amino acids. Germline V gene sequence: CDR1 SGHRS, CDR2 YFSETQ. Sequencing used immunoSEQ multiplex PCR; TCRdb keeps in-frame clones, though not all of them. This table holds approximately 2.5 million clones, over 85% found once. The rearrangement links TRBV5-1 to TRBJ2-5, with TRBD2 matching over 11 bases. The sequence came from a man aged 18 to 30 in good health. Some clones in this sample may be carry-over from other donors' samples. Sequenced material: naive CD4+ T cells from PBMCs. Subset defined: CD45RA+ positively selected. This CDR3 reads CASKLGTSGQETQYF. CDR3 coding DNA: TGCGCCAGCAAGTTGGGGACTAGCGGCCAAGAGACCCAGTACTTC.